These T cell receptor beta chains were read from a single sample in a study of glioma-infiltrating T cells after dendritic cell vaccination. Only in-frame clones appear in the TCRdb table, and some are missing; sequencing was by immunoSEQ multiplex PCR. The repertoire holds some 91,000 clones, with approximately 78% as singletons. This specimen consisted of blood, obtained after dendritic cell vaccination. The receptors were gathered from a human donor with glioblastoma. The CDR3 runs from the conserved cysteine through the conserved F or W. D genes are given only for firm matches. The size entry is marked missing in some rows and otherwise reads once, few, many or a size class.

V gene: TRBV7-9; clone size: .; D gene: .; J gene: TRBJ2-1; CDR3 length: 16; CDR3 DNA: TGTGCCAGCAGCTTAGGTCTAGCGAGCTCCTACAATGAGCAGTTCTTC; CDR3 protein: CASSLGLASSYNEQFF
V gene: TRBV6-1; clone size: once; D gene: .; J gene: TRBJ1-1; CDR3 length: 11; CDR3 DNA: TGTGCCAGCTCTACGAACACTGAAGCTTTCTTT; CDR3 protein: CASSTNTEAFF
V gene: TRBV7-3; clone size: once; D gene: .; J gene: TRBJ2-3; CDR3 length: 13; CDR3 DNA: TGTGCCAGCAGCCAGGGCAGCACAGATACGCAGTATTTT; CDR3 protein: CASSQGSTDTQYF
V gene: TRBV6-6; clone size: .; D gene: .; J gene: TRBJ1-6; CDR3 length: 15; CDR3 DNA: TGTGCCAGCAGTTACGGGCAGGGGAATAATTCACCCCTCCACTTT; CDR3 protein: CASSYGQGNNSPLHF
V gene: TRBV6-5; clone size: once; D gene: TRBD1; J gene: TRBJ1-3; CDR3 length: 15; CDR3 DNA: TGTGCCAGCAGTTACGACAGGGGGCCCAGAAACACCATATATTTT; CDR3 protein: CASSYDRGPRNTIYF
V gene: TRBV6-6; clone size: .; D gene: .; J gene: TRBJ1-1; CDR3 length: 14; CDR3 DNA: TGTGCCAGCAGTTTTGGACAGTTGAACACTGAAGCTTTCTTT; CDR3 protein: CASSFGQLNTEAFF
V gene: TRBV9; clone size: once; D gene: TRBD1; J gene: TRBJ1-2; CDR3 length: 15; CDR3 DNA: TGTGCCAGCAGCCCATCCGGACAGGCTGACTATGGCTACACCTTC; CDR3 protein: CASSPSGQADYGYTF
V gene: TRBV5-4; clone size: .; D gene: TRBD1; J gene: TRBJ1-4; CDR3 length: 13; CDR3 DNA: TGTGCCAGCAGCTCGGGACAGGCTGAAAAACTGTTTTTT; CDR3 protein: CASSSGQAEKLFF
V gene: TRBV6-5; clone size: .; D gene: TRBD2; J gene: TRBJ2-1; CDR3 length: 15; CDR3 DNA: TGTGCCAGCAGCCGGACTAGCGGGGGAAACAATGAGCAGTTCTTC; CDR3 protein: CASSRTSGGNNEQFF
V gene: TRBV2; clone size: .; D gene: .; J gene: TRBJ2-7; CDR3 length: 14; CDR3 DNA: TGTGCCAGCAGTAACGGACTCACAGTCTACGAGCAGTACTTC; CDR3 protein: CASSNGLTVYEQYF
V gene: TRBV5-1; clone size: .; D gene: .; J gene: TRBJ2-5; CDR3 length: 14; CDR3 DNA: TGCGCCAGCAGCCCTGGCGGAGTACCGGAGACCCAGTACTTC; CDR3 protein: CASSPGGVPETQYF
V gene: TRBV7-9; clone size: .; D gene: .; J gene: TRBJ1-6; CDR3 length: 12; CDR3 DNA: TGTGCCAGCAGCCCAGTGGATTCACCCCTCCACTTT; CDR3 protein: CASSPVDSPLHF
V gene: TRBV7-2; clone size: .; D gene: TRBD1; J gene: TRBJ1-6; CDR3 length: 18; CDR3 DNA: TGTGCCAGCAGCTCAGGGGGTCAGGGCGCTTCATATAATTCACCCCTCCACTTT; CDR3 protein: CASSSGGQGASYNSPLHF
V gene: TRBV9; clone size: .; D gene: TRBD1; J gene: TRBJ2-3; CDR3 length: 15; CDR3 DNA: TGTGCCAGCAGCTTAGGGGACAGCCACACAGATACGCAGTATTTT; CDR3 protein: CASSLGDSHTDTQYF
V gene: TRBV7-6; clone size: .; D gene: .; J gene: TRBJ1-5; CDR3 length: 15; CDR3 DNA: TGTGCCAGCAGCTTAGGCGGCTCCATCCATCAGCCCCAGCATTTT; CDR3 protein: CASSLGGSIHQPQHF
V gene: TRBV9; clone size: .; D gene: TRBD2; J gene: TRBJ2-1; CDR3 length: 19; CDR3 DNA: TGTGCCAGCAGCCAACCTCAGAATAATCCCGGGACTAGCGGTAATGAGCAGTTCTTC; CDR3 protein: CASSQPQNNPGTSGNEQFF
V gene: TRBV5-1; clone size: .; D gene: TRBD1; J gene: TRBJ2-7; CDR3 length: 15; CDR3 DNA: TGCGCCAGCAGCACGGACAGGGAGCGTACCTACGAGCAGTACTTC; CDR3 protein: CASSTDRERTYEQYF
V gene: TRBV10-3; clone size: .; D gene: .; J gene: TRBJ1-4; CDR3 length: 15; CDR3 DNA: TGTGCCATCAGTGATTCCCGGGCAACTAATGAAAAACTGTTTTTT; CDR3 protein: CAISDSRATNEKLFF
V gene: TRBV5-4; clone size: .; D gene: TRBD2; J gene: TRBJ2-1; CDR3 length: 15; CDR3 DNA: TGTGCCAGCAGCAAGACTAGCGATCAATACAATGAGCAGTTCTTC; CDR3 protein: CASSKTSDQYNEQFF